This passage covers 20 T cell receptor beta chains from one sample sequenced in a study of PD-1 blockade in mismatch repair-deficient tumors. Some clones are missing from TCRdb's copy, which holds only in-frame ones; the method was immunoSEQ multiplex PCR. The sample records roughly 50,000 clones, roughly 80% being singletons. Sequenced material: peripheral blood, taken less than 21 weeks after starting pembrolizumab. These receptors were taken from an adult with mismatch repair-deficient cancer.

The chain has TRBV29-1 and TRBJ2-7; tentative D call: TRBD1 (6 bases). In germline, CDR1 is SQVTM, CDR2 ANQGSEA. The CDR3 spans 13 residues. Trimming removed 4 bases from V and 2 bases from J, with 12 bases in between. The CDR3 DNA sequence: TGCAGCGTTGGAGGGGGACGGACCTACGAGCAGTACTTC. It specifies CSVGGGRTYEQYF.

The genes are TRBV4-2 and TRBJ2-6; perhaps TRBD1 as D (6 bases). CDR1 and CDR2 (germline): LGHNA, YNFKEQ. Between the trimmed V and J ends, which lost 4 bases and 0 bases, there was a span of 10 bases. The CDR3 extends over 16 amino acids. The CDR3 region is CASSPSDSSGANVLTF. The CDR3 bases are TGTGCCAGCAGCCCCTCGGACAGCTCTGGGGCCAACGTCCTGACTTTC.

The chain recombines TRBV7-9 with TRBJ2-5; TRBD1 matches at 10 bases. CDR3 length: 15 amino acids. From germline, CDR1 is SEHNR and CDR2 FQNEAQ (reference sequence). V was clipped by 3 bases and J by 0 bases; unmatched bases: 1. In DNA, the CDR3 is TGTGCCAGCAGCTTCGGACAGGGGGACCAAGAGACCCAGTACTTC. This codes for CASSFGQGDQETQYF.

The rearrangement links TRBV7-9 to TRBJ2-1; 7 bases are shared with TRBD2. The CDR3 sequence is 17 residues long. The V segment lost 5 bases and the J segment 1 base; nucleotides outside the gene matches: 11. Germline V lookup: CDR1 SEHNR, CDR2 FQNEAQ (reference sequence). The CDR3: CASSPPFLAASYNEQFF. The CDR3, as DNA: TGTGCCAGCAGCCCGCCGTTCCTAGCGGCGTCCTACAATGAGCAGTTCTTC.

V gene TRBV7-2 combines with J gene TRBJ2-7, with 7 positions matching TRBD2. This CDR3 has 17 amino acids. The germline V gene has CDR1 SGHTA and CDR2 FQGNSA. The J segment lost 3 bases and the V segment lost 2 bases, leaving 13 bases of the junction unmatched. The CDR3 nucleotides read TGTGCCAGCAGCTTATACGTCGGCCTAGCGGTGAACTACGAGCAGTACTTC. The encoded protein is CASSLYVGLAVNYEQYF.

This chain uses TRBV18 with TRBJ2-7; D tentatively fits TRBD1 or TRBD2 (5 bases each). Germline CDR1 KGHSH, CDR2 LQKENI. Between the trimmed V and J ends, which lost 3 bases and 3 bases, there was a span of 18 bases. The CDR3 extends over 16 amino acids. The CDR3 loop reads CASSPGQDFTIYEQYF. The CDR3, as DNA: TGTGCCAGCTCACCGGGGCAGGACTTTACCATCTACGAGCAGTACTTC.

This clone was recorded only once. DNA for the CDR3: TGTGCCAGCAGCTTACCTGGCGGGTTTTCCCCAGATACGCAGTATTTT. The encoded protein is CASSLPGGFSPDTQYF. V gene TRBV7-8 combines with J gene TRBJ2-3, with D possibly TRBD2 on 5 matching bases. The V end lost 2 bases, the J end lost 4 bases, and 16 bases lay between the germline ends. In germline, CDR1 is SGHVS, CDR2 FQNEAQ. This CDR3 is built from 16 residues.

The rearrangement links TRBV29-1 to TRBJ1-1, with 8 positions matching TRBD1. V lost 7 bases and J lost 4; bases outside the gene matches: 8. This CDR3 is built from 13 residues. The germline gives CDR1 SQVTM, CDR2 ANQGSEA. CDR3 nucleotide sequence: TGCAGCGCAGGACAGGGTCGGATCACTGAAGCTTTCTTT. It codes for CSAGQGRITEAFF.

The chain combines TRBV7-2 with TRBJ2-7, with 9 bases matching TRBD1. The CDR3 sequence is 15 residues long. Germline assignment: CDR1 SGHTA and CDR2 FQGNSA. The junction had 5 bases not matched to a gene; V was cut back by 1 base and J by 4 bases. In DNA form, the CDR3 reads TGTGCCAGCAGCTTAGAGGGGACAGGGATTTACGAGCAGTACTTC. Translated: CASSLEGTGIYEQYF.

This chain uses TRBV7-3 with TRBJ2-1; 7 nucleotides match TRBD2. The trim removed 5 bases at V and 0 bases at J, leaving 4 bases unmatched. Germline CDR1 and CDR2: SGHTA and FQGTGA. The CDR3 extends over 15 amino acids. DNA of the CDR3: TGTGCCAGCAGCAGTCTAGCGGACTCCTACAATGAGCAGTTCTTC. Encoded protein: CASSSLADSYNEQFF.

This chain uses TRBV27 with TRBJ1-1, with D maybe TRBD1 (6 bases). V was pared by 6 bases and J by 5 bases, with 10 bases between. The CDR3 sequence is 12 residues long. CDR1 is MNHEY, CDR2 SMNVEV, per germline (reference sequence). The CDR3 DNA sequence: TGTGCCAGCAGCCTCACAGGGACTGAAGCTTTCTTT. It is translated as CASSLTGTEAFF.

The chain is built from TRBV19 and TRBJ2-1; D is tentatively TRBD1 or TRBD2 (5 bases each). V lost 3 bases and J 1 base, leaving 7 bases between the germline ends. CDR1 is LNHDA and CDR2 is SQIVND in the germline V gene (reference sequence). CDR3 length: 14 residues. The CDR3: CASSMGESYNEQFF. CDR3 coding DNA: TGTGCCAGTAGTATGGGGGAGTCCTACAATGAGCAGTTCTTC.

This clone is medium-sized by share. CDR3 sequence reads: CASSLVSPDTQYF. CDR3 sequence (DNA): TGTGCCAGCAGCTTAGTGTCCCCAGATACGCAGTATTTT. This chain links TRBV11-2 with TRBJ2-3; D not certain. Germline V lookup: CDR1 SGHAT, CDR2 FQNNGV. The ends were cut back, 1 base at V and 4 bases at J, with 6 bases in the middle. The length of the CDR3 is 13 residues.

Only one count was recorded for this clone. In DNA form, the CDR3 reads TGTGCCAGCAGCGCCGAGGGGTCCGGGGAGCTGTTTTTT. Protein sequence: CASSAEGSGELFF. The chain combines TRBV9 with TRBJ2-2; perhaps D is TRBD1 or TRBD2 (5 bases each). Looked up from germline, CDR1 is SGDLS and CDR2 is YYNGEE. The CDR3 runs 13 residues. Trimming pared 3 bases from V and 6 bases from J, leaving 9 bases between.

The chain has TRBV5-6 and TRBJ2-7, with TRBD2 matching over 14 bases. The germline V gene encodes CDR1 SGHDT and CDR2 YYEEEE. CDR3 size: 16 residues. The V segment lost 4 bases and the J segment 4 bases; nucleotides outside the gene matches: 7. In nucleotides, the CDR3 is TGTGCCAGCAGCCCTGGGACTAGCGGGAGTGTTTACGAGCAGTACTTC. It codes for CASSPGTSGSVYEQYF.

This chain uses TRBV27 with TRBJ1-4; D unclear. CDR1 and CDR2 from the germline V gene are MNHEY and SMNVEV (reference sequence). The V end was cut by 5 bases, the J end by 4 bases, with 14 bases between. The CDR3 contains 15 residues. The chain's CDR3 is CASSPNSRSNEKLFF. CDR3 nucleotide sequence: TGTGCCAGCAGTCCTAACTCACGGAGTAATGAAAAACTGTTTTTT.

V gene TRBV12-5 combines with J gene TRBJ2-5; D possibly corresponds to TRBD2 (6 bases). Germline lookup yields CDR1 LGHNT and CDR2 FRNRAP. V was clipped by 0 bases and J by 2 bases, with 10 bases between them. The CDR3 has 15 residues. The CDR3 DNA is TGTGCTAGTGGTTTGGTACATAGCGGACAAGAGACCCAGTACTTC. It encodes CASGLVHSGQETQYF.

This clone showed up just a few times. The rearrangement joins TRBV19 to TRBJ2-3; 12 nucleotides line up with TRBD2. The CDR3 loop spans 15 amino acids. Germline V gives CDR1 LNHDA, CDR2 SQIVND (reference sequence). With V trimmed by 8 bases and J by 5 bases, 8 bases remained unmatched. This CDR3 is CASRTSGTRGDTQYF. CDR3 DNA sequence: TGTGCCAGTCGGACTAGCGGGACGAGAGGAGATACGCAGTATTTT.

The chain links TRBV6-4 to TRBJ2-3; perhaps TRBD2 as D (6 bases). From germline, CDR1 is MRHNA and CDR2 SNTAGT. CDR3 size: 15 residues. V was trimmed by 1 base and J by 2 bases, leaving 10 bases between them. CDR3 amino acids: CASSDLGGDTDTQYF. CDR3 nucleotides: TGTGCCAGCAGTGACTTGGGCGGGGACACAGATACGCAGTATTTT.

The J gene is TRBJ1-1, the V gene TRBV11-2; D is uncertain. Per germline, CDR1 SGHAT and CDR2 FQNNGV. The CDR3 length is 13 residues. Trimming stripped 0 bases from V and 8 bases from J, with 10 bases between. CDR3 sequence reads: CASSLDRGTEAFF. Written as DNA, the CDR3 is TGTGCCAGCAGCTTAGATCGGGGAACCGAAGCTTTCTTT.